The 3 T cell receptor beta chains listed next were all sequenced from one sample in a study of cytomegalovirus exposure and HLA in healthy donors. Use of 60 Vbeta and 13 Jbeta primers characterized the PCR. Sequencing was performed with immunoSEQ multiplex PCR; in TCRdb, only in-frame clones are kept and a portion is missing. The table shows 150,000 to 200,000 clones, with over 65% occurring only once. The sequenced sample was PBMCs. These receptors all come from a boy aged 2 to 9 in good health and CMV-seronegative.

The J gene is TRBJ1-1, the V gene TRBV27; 10 bases line up with TRBD1. Losses at the gene ends were 5 bases for V and 9 bases for J; bases not matched to a gene: 12. Looked up from germline, CDR1 is MNHEY and CDR2 is SMNVEV (reference sequence). This CDR3 has 15 amino acids. DNA of the CDR3: TGTGCCAGCAGTGGAGGCCGGGACAGGGGCGACAAAGCTTTCTTT. It codes for CASSGGRDRGDKAFF.

The chain combines TRBV6-5 with TRBJ2-5, with D possibly being TRBD2 (7 bases). This CDR3 contains 15 residues. Between the trimmed V and J ends, which lost 6 bases and 7 bases, there was a span of 21 bases. Germline V gives CDR1 MNHEY, CDR2 SVGAGI. CDR3 nucleotide sequence: TGTGCCAGCAGCCTTAACGGGGGGCCAGTCCGGACCCAGTACTTC. Protein sequence: CASSLNGGPVRTQYF.

This clone was detected once. The rearrangement uses TRBV5-1 and TRBJ2-2, with TRBD2 identical over 8 bases. Germline CDR1 is SGHRS and CDR2 is YFSETQ. This CDR3 is 16 amino acids long. V was pared by 0 bases and J by 8 bases, with 9 bases of the junction left unmatched. This CDR3 reads CASSLVPLAGTGELFF. The CDR3, as DNA: TGCGCCAGCAGCTTGGTTCCCTTAGCGGGGACAGGGGAGCTGTTTTTT.